This TCR beta chain was retrieved from a study of T-cell memory formation after mild COVID-19. Whole-study results and caveats: While clones contracting from day 15 to 85 were balanced between CD4 and CD8, later expanders leaned CD4+.

TCRdb re-called the 5' RACE reads through MiXCR, storing one row per CDR3 protein. The table includes 280,000 or so distinct CDR3 sequences, roughly 8.2% detected once. As concerns this clonotype: Its antigen is currently unknown.

Germline values: CDR1 SGHRS, CDR2 YFSETQ. The CDR3 runs to 15 residues. V lost 0 bases to trimming and J lost 1 base, with 10 bases between them. The sequence derives from a man aged 18 to 29 who had mild COVID-19 (a few samples of this study predate the infection). Cell type and time point are not known. The specimen was PBMCs or a T cell subset sorted from them (not recorded which). The rearrangement uses TRBV5-1 and TRBJ1-1; no clear D gene. The CDR3 protein is CASSLAPSGNTEAFF. CDR3 DNA: TGCGCCAGCAGCTTGGCCCCGTCGGGGAACACTGAAGCTTTCTTT. The complete variable domain, with remaining parts taken from reference TRBV5-1 and TRBJ1-1, reads KAGVTQTPRYLIKTRGQQVTLSCSPISGHRSVSWYQQTPGQGLQFLFEYFSETQRNKGNFPGRFSGRQFSNSRSEMNVSTLELGDSALYLCASSLAPSGNTEAFFGQGTRLTVV.